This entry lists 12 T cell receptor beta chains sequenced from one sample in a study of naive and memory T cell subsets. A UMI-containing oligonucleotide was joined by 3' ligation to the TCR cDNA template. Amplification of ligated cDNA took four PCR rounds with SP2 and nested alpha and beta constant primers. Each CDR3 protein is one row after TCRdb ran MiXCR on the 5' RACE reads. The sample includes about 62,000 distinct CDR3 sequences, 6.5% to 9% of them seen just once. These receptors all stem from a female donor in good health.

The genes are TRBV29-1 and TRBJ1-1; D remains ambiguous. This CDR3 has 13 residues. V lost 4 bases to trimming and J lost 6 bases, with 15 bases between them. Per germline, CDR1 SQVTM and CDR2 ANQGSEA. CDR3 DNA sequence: TGCAGCGTTGGTAGTCAGCCGGTCGCTGAAGCTTTCTTT. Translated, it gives CSVGSQPVAEAFF.

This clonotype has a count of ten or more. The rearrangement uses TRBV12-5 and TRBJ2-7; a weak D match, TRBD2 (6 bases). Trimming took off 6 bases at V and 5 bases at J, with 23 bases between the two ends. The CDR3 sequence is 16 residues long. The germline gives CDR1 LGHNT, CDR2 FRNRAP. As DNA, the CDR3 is TGTGCTAGTGGCTCCTTGACAGCTGCTTGGGGGGACGAGCAGTACTTC. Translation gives CASGSLTAAWGDEQYF.

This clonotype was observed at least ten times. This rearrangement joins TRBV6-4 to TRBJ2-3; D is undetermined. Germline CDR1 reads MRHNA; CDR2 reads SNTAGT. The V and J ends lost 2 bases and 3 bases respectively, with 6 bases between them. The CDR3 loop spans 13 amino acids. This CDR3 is CASSDRATDTQYF. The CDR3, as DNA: TGTGCCAGCAGTGACAGGGCGACAGATACGCAGTATTTT.

The CDR3 coding sequence is TGTGCCAGCAGCACAACAGGGAGGCATGAGCAGTTCTTC. It specifies CASSTTGRHEQFF. The chain joins TRBV28 to TRBJ2-1; D is tentatively TRBD1 or TRBD2 (6 bases each). CDR3 length: 13 residues. With 6 bases removed from V and 8 bases from J, the gap between germline ends came to 14 bases. The germline V gene has CDR1 MDHEN and CDR2 SYDVKM.

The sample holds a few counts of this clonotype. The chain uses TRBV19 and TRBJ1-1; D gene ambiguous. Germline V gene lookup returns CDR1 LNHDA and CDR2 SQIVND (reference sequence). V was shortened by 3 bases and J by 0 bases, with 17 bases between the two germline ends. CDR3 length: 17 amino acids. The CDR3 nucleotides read TGTGCCAGTAGTATCCAGCCGACCACTGGGTTGAACACTGAAGCTTTCTTT. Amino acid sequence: CASSIQPTTGLNTEAFF.

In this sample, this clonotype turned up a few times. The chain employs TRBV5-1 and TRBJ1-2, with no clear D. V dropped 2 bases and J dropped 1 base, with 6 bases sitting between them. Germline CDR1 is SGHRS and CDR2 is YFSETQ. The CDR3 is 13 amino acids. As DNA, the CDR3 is TGCGCCAGCAGCTTAGCAGATAACTATGGCTACACCTTC. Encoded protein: CASSLADNYGYTF.

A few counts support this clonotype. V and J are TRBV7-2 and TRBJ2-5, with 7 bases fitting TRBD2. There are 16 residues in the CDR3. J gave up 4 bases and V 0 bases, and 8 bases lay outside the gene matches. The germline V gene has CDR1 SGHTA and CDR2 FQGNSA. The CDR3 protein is CASSLAPGTKRETQYF. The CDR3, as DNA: TGTGCCAGCAGCTTAGCCCCCGGGACTAAAAGAGAGACCCAGTACTTC.

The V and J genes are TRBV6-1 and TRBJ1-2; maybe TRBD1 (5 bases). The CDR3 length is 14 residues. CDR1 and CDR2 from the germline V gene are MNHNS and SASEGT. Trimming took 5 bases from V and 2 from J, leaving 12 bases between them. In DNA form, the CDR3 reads TGTGCCAGCAGTACCCTCCCAGGGAACTATGGCTACACCTTC. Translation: CASSTLPGNYGYTF.

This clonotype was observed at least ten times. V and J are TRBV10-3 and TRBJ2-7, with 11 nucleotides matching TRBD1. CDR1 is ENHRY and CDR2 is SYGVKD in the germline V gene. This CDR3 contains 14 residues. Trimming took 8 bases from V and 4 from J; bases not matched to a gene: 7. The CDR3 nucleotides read TGTGCCATCGGCAGGACAGGGGGCTTTTACGAGCAGTACTTC. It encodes CAIGRTGGFYEQYF.

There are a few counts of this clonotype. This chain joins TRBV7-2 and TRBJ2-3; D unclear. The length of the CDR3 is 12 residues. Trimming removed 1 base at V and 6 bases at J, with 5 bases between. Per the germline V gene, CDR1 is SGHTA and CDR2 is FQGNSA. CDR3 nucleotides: TGTGCCAGCAGCTTAGTTGGGGATACGCAGTATTTT. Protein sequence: CASSLVGDTQYF.

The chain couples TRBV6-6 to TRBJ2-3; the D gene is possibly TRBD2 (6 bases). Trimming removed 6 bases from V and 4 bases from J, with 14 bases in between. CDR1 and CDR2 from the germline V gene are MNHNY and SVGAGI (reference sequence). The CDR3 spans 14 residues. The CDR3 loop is CASSGSRGADTQYF. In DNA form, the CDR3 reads TGTGCCAGCAGCGGGAGTCGTGGGGCAGATACGCAGTATTTT.

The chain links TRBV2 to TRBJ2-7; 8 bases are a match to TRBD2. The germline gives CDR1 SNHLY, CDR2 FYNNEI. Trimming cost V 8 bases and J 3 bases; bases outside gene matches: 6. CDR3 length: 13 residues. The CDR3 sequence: CASVPGGLYEQYF. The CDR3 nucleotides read TGTGCCAGCGTACCGGGAGGGCTCTACGAGCAGTACTTC.